The 14 T cell receptor beta chains below come from one sample, sequenced in a study of blood T cells in healthy people across ages. Then a second PCR, running roughly 6 to 12 cycles, was carried out with a sample-barcoded 5' primer and a J-beta primer mix. TCRdb passed the 5' RACE reads through MiXCR, listing each CDR3 protein once. The repertoire includes about 580,000 distinct CDR3 sequences, roughly 48% of them detected once, and roughly 25% sits in the top ten. Sequencing was performed on blood. Receptors were obtained from a man older than 75 in good health.

About this clonotype: A read error may be the cause here, since a much bigger clone is one base away. In DNA form, the CDR3 reads TGTGCCAGCAATTATGGCAGTAACAATCAGCCCCAGCATTTT. Encoded protein: CASNYGSNNQPQHF. The chain combines TRBV6-6 with TRBJ1-5, with D hard to call. V was pared by 7 bases and J by 3 bases, with 13 bases between. This CDR3 is 14 amino acids long. Germline V gene lookup returns CDR1 MNHNY and CDR2 SVGAGI (reference sequence).

This clonotype has a handful of counts. J is TRBJ2-1 and V is TRBV10-3, with 13 nucleotides matching TRBD2. With 3 bases clipped from V and 10 bases from J, the junction kept 6 bases outside the gene matches. The length of the CDR3 is 15 residues. Looked up from germline, CDR1 is ENHRY and CDR2 is SYGVKD. DNA of the CDR3: TGTGCCATCAGTGACGGACTAGCGGGAGTGTACGAGCAGTTCTTC. Its protein product is CAISDGLAGVYEQFF.

This clonotype has more than one count but fewer than ten. V is TRBV28 and J is TRBJ2-3, with no clear D. CDR1 is MDHEN and CDR2 is SYDVKM in the germline V gene. This CDR3 is built from 12 residues. Trimming shortened V by 3 bases and J by 7 bases, and 8 bases separated the two germline ends. CDR3 protein: CASSFPPYTQYF. As DNA, the CDR3 is TGTGCCAGCAGTTTCCCACCCTATACGCAGTATTTT.

The sample holds many counts of this clonotype. The V call is TRBV7-2, the J call TRBJ2-4; TRBD1 matches at 8 bases. Germline assignment: CDR1 SGHTA and CDR2 FQGNSA. The CDR3 is 14 amino acids. The J segment lost 6 bases and the V segment lost 5 bases, leaving 6 bases of the junction unmatched. The CDR3 nucleotides read TGTGCCAGCAGCCGACAGGGGCGAAGAAACATTCAGTACTTC. Encoded protein: CASSRQGRRNIQYF. Together with reference TRBV7-2 and TRBJ2-4, the CDR3 gives the full variable domain: GAGVSQSPSNKVTEKGKDVELRCDPISGHTALYWYRQSLGQGLEFLIYFQGNSAPDKSGLPSDRFSAERTGGSVSTLTIQRTQQEDSAVYLCASSRQGRRNIQYFGAGTRLSVL.

In its sample, this clonotype was seen many times. The chain employs TRBV6-5 and TRBJ2-7, with 12 positions matching TRBD2. J lost 3 bases, V lost 6 bases, and 6 bases had no gene match. The CDR3 runs 15 residues. Germline lookup yields CDR1 MNHEY and CDR2 SVGAGI. This chain's CDR3 is CASSRTSGALYEQYF. CDR3 bases: TGTGCCAGCAGCCGGACTAGCGGGGCCCTCTACGAGCAGTACTTC.

The rearrangement joins TRBV12-3 or TRBV12-4 to TRBJ2-1; 7 nucleotides agree with TRBD1. The ends lost 6 bases at V and 0 bases at J; junction bases unmatched: 8. This CDR3 is built from 16 residues. The CDR3 reads CASRSRQGSSYNEQFF. CDR3 DNA sequence: TGTGCCAGCAGATCCCGACAGGGCAGCTCCTACAATGAGCAGTTCTTC.

This sequence joins TRBV29-1 and TRBJ1-1, with D uncertain. Germline values: CDR1 SQVTM, CDR2 ANQGSEA. This CDR3 region has 14 residues. V lost 6 bases and J lost 0, with 14 bases in between. The CDR3 region is CSVVKRGMNTEAFF. Here the CDR3 DNA reads TGCAGCGTGGTTAAACGGGGTATGAACACTGAAGCTTTCTTT.

This clonotype was seen only a few times. The rearrangement joins TRBV29-1 to TRBJ2-3; 8 bases align to TRBD1. V gave up 3 bases and J gave up 4 bases; unmatched junction bases: 15. This CDR3 is built from 17 residues. The V gene's germline CDR1 is SQVTM and CDR2 ANQGSEA. The CDR3 is CSVEFSFGRGRSDTQYF. CDR3 coding DNA: TGCAGCGTTGAGTTTTCCTTCGGCAGGGGGCGATCAGATACGCAGTATTTT.

This chain uses TRBV5-4 with TRBJ1-4, with D uncertain. V lost 4 bases and J lost 4, with 14 bases in between. The CDR3 covers 15 residues. Germline V gene data show CDR1 as SGHNT and CDR2 as YYREEE (reference sequence). The CDR3 nucleotides read TGTGCCAGCAGCCCGGCGGGCGGGGTTAATGAAAAACTGTTTTTT. Amino acids: CASSPAGGVNEKLFF.

The rearrangement links TRBV5-8 to TRBJ1-1, with D possibly being TRBD1 (6 bases). The V end lost 3 bases, the J end lost 3 bases, and 15 bases lay between the germline ends. The CDR3 totals 15 residues. Germline V gene lookup returns CDR1 SGHTS and CDR2 YDEGEE. As DNA, the CDR3 is TGTGCCAGCAGCTCACAGGGTTGGGCCGACACTGAAGCTTTCTTT. Its translation is CASSSQGWADTEAFF.

The rearrangement uses TRBV13 and TRBJ2-7; no firm D call. V lost 0 bases to trimming and J lost 2 bases, with 8 bases between them. CDR1 is PRHDT, CDR2 FYEKMQ, per germline (reference sequence). This CDR3 comprises 14 residues. The CDR3 here is CASSLGEGTYEQYF. The CDR3 DNA follows: TGTGCCAGCAGCTTAGGTGAAGGGACCTACGAGCAGTACTTC.

The rearrangement links TRBV7-2 to TRBJ2-5, with 7 bases lining up with TRBD1. The J call may be faulty, since TRBJ2-7 better matches the DNA end. Germline V gene lookup returns CDR1 SGHTA and CDR2 FQGNSA. This CDR3 comprises 14 residues. The CDR3 is CASSLHRQGYEQYF. In DNA, the CDR3 is TGTGCCAGCAGCTTGCATAGACAGGGTTACGAGCAGTACTTC.

The rearrangement joins TRBV12-3 or TRBV12-4 to TRBJ2-1; D could derive from TRBD1 or TRBD2 (7 bases each). This CDR3 has 15 amino acids. V was trimmed by 6 bases and J by 4 bases, leaving 16 bases between them. The CDR3 spells CASSQGGGGYNEQFF. CDR3 nucleotides: TGTGCCAGCAGCCAGGGGGGGGGTGGATACAATGAGCAGTTCTTC.

The chain links TRBV14 to TRBJ1-2; D is possibly TRBD1 (5 bases). This CDR3 has 16 amino acids. Deletions cut 4 bases from V and 3 bases from J, with 18 bases between. Germline V gene data show CDR1 as SGHDN and CDR2 as FVKESK. The CDR3 DNA reads TGTGCCAGCAGCCCGGGATCGGCGGGACGGTACTATGGCTACACCTTC. Its translation is CASSPGSAGRYYGYTF.